This TCR beta chain was retrieved from a study of T cells in Graves' hyperthyroidism and ophthalmopathy. The study, taken as a whole, reports: The model anticipated ophthalmopathy a median 6.5 months pre-onset.

Over 18 months, lack of ophthalmopathy progression marked Graves' hyperthyroidism as stable. Patients aged 18 to 65 had newly diagnosed hyperthyroidism that had lasted under 2 months. Source material for PBMCs was less than 12 ml fresh peripheral blood. RNA transcripts yielded amplified TCR beta CDR3 regions. TCR CDR3 regions were first amplified by RT-PCR with HTBI primers. TCRdb re-called the multiplex PCR reads with MiXCR, one entry per CDR3 protein. Among fewer than 900,000 distinct CDR3 sequences listed, 15% to 20% were seen once. Notes on this clonotype: The antigen is undetermined.

The CDR3 contains 18 residues. The germline CDR1 and CDR2 sequences are MNHGY and SVAAGI. J was trimmed by 1 base and V by 3 bases; bases with no gene match: 10. Sequences were obtained from blood. The J gene is TRBJ2-7, the V gene TRBV6-9; the match to TRBD2 covers 12 bases. This TCR derives from a man in his late teens or twenties with Graves' hyperthyroidism. The CDR3 nucleotides read TGTGCCAGCAGTTACTCGAAGGGGGGACTAGCGGGTTCCTACGAGCAGTACTTC. It codes for CASSYSKGGLAGSYEQYF.